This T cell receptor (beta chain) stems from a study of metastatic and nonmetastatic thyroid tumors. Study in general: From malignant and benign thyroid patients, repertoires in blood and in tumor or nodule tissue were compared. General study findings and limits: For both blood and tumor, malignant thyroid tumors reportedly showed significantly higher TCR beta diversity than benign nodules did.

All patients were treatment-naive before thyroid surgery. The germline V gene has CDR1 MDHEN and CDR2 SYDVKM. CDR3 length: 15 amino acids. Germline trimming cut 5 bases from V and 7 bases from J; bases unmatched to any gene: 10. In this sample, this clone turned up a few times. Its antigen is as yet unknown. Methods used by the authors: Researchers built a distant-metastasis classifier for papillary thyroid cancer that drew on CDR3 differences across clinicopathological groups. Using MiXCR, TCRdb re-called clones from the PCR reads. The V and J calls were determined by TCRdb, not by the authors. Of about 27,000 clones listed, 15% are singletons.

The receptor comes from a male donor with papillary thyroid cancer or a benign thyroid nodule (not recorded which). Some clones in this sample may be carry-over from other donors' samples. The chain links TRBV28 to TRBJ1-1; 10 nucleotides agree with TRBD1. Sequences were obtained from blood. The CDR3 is CASSPTGGLNDEAFF. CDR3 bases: TGTGCCAGCAGTCCGACAGGGGGCCTGAACGATGAAGCTTTCTTT.